Listed below are T cell receptor beta chains from one sample, sequenced in a study of OX40 agonist ivuxolimab in advanced cancers. Only in-frame clones appear in the TCRdb table, and some are missing; sequencing was by immunoSEQ multiplex PCR. In the table there are 100,000 or so clones, roughly 94% of which are singletons. The sequences come from CD4+ or CD8+ T cells sorted from blood, collected in a trial of the OX40 agonist ivuxolimab. Receptors were obtained from an adult with an advanced solid tumor such as melanoma, head and neck, liver or kidney cancer. CDR3s include the opening cysteine and the closing phenylalanine or tryptophan. A D gene is named only where the DNA matches it firmly. A row's size may be missing; if present it is once, few, many or a size class.

j_gene	v_gene	abundance	d_gene	CDR3aa	CDR3nt
TRBJ1-1	TRBV5-4	-	-	CASSLGGWTEAFF	TGTGCCAGCAGCTTGGGGGGTTGGACTGAAGCTTTCTTT
TRBJ2-5	TRBV30	-	-	CAWSVFDQETQYF	TGTGCCTGGAGTGTTTTTGATCAAGAGACCCAGTACTTC
TRBJ1-5	TRBV28	-	TRBD1	CASRLQGAGQPQHF	TGTGCCAGCAGACTACAGGGGGCGGGTCAGCCCCAGCATTTT
TRBJ2-5	TRBV5-4	-	-	CASSRVPGDITAQYF	TGTGCCAGCAGTAGGGTCCCAGGGGATATAACAGCCCAGTACTTC
TRBJ2-7	TRBV28	-	-	CASSYVISVRGLSYEQYF	TGTGCCAGCAGCTACGTAATTTCCGTACGGGGCCTCTCCTACGAGCAGTACTTC
TRBJ2-2	TRBV10-3	-	-	CAIQSPGLGNGELFF	TGTGCCATCCAGTCACCTGGATTGGGGAACGGGGAGCTGTTTTTT
TRBJ1-5	TRBV30	-	-	CAWSITGTYQPQHF	TGTGCCTGGAGCATTACAGGGACCTATCAGCCCCAGCATTTT
TRBJ2-2	TRBV27	-	-	CASSLPGIWGGAGGELFF	TGTGCCAGCAGTTTACCCGGAATCTGGGGGGGGGCTGGTGGGGAGCTGTTTTTT
TRBJ2-1	TRBV7-9	-	-	CASSLGSYNEQFF	TGTGCCAGCAGCTTAGGCTCCTACAATGAGCAGTTCTTC
TRBJ2-5	TRBV10-2	-	TRBD2	CASSRLAETQYF	TGCGCCAGCTCCAGACTAGCTGAGACCCAGTACTTC
TRBJ1-2	TRBV18	-	-	CASSPPFREASYGYTF	TGTGCCAGCTCACCACCATTCAGGGAGGCTAGCTATGGCTACACCTTC
TRBJ1-6	TRBV18	-	-	CASSPGVGGYNSPLHF	TGTGCCAGCTCACCAGGGGTAGGGGGGTATAATTCACCCCTCCACTTT
TRBJ1-5	TRBV27	-	-	CASSLFFAGAGNQPQHF	TGTGCCAGCAGTTTATTCTTCGCAGGGGCGGGCAATCAGCCCCAGCATTTT
TRBJ2-2	TRBV5-1	-	-	CASSLSVGFAGELFF	TGCGCCAGCAGCTTGTCTGTAGGGTTCGCCGGGGAGCTGTTTTTT
TRBJ1-2	TRBV28	-	-	CASSSLTGSWGYTF	TGTGCCAGCAGTTCCTTAACAGGGTCATGGGGCTACACCTTC
TRBJ1-5	TRBV7-2	once	-	CASSFGPGNQPQHF	TGTGCCAGCAGCTTCGGACCCGGCAATCAGCCCCAGCATTTT
TRBJ2-3	TRBV5-1	-	TRBD2	CASSLVTSGGDTQYF	TGCGCCAGCAGCCTCGTGACTAGCGGGGGAGATACGCAGTATTTT
TRBJ2-2	TRBV30	-	-	CAWHGLDTGELFF	TGTGCCTGGCATGGACTCGACACCGGGGAGCTGTTTTTT
TRBJ2-1	TRBV4-1	once	TRBD2	CASSQGLAGGSYNEQFF	TGCGCCAGCAGCCAAGGGCTAGCGGGGGGATCCTACAATGAGCAGTTCTTC
TRBJ2-2	TRBV5-1	-	TRBD1	CASSSGTGWTGELFF	TGCGCCAGCAGCTCCGGGACAGGGTGGACCGGGGAGCTGTTTTTT
TRBJ2-1	TRBV12-5	-	-	CASGPGLPYNEQFF	TGTGCTAGTGGCCCGGGACTGCCTTACAATGAGCAGTTCTTC